Following are 9 T cell receptor beta chains from one sample sequenced in a study of kidney transplant recipient with SARS-CoV-2 infection. Via MiXCR, TCRdb re-called the reads, giving one row per CDR3 protein. The repertoire has fewer than 250,000 distinct CDR3 sequences, roughly 26% of them found once; the top ten carry 6% to 8.5%. Sequencing was performed on a blood sample, taken at baseline and around day 110 from a kidney transplant recipient. These receptor sequences come from a male patient in his thirties who had COVID-19 and was a kidney transplant recipient. Some T cells here may be from the graft donor.

A note on this clonotype: Being one base from a much bigger clone, this may be a read error. The chain uses TRBV2 and TRBJ2-2; possible D gene TRBD1, 7 bases. Germline CDR1 reads SNHLY; CDR2 reads FYNNEI. There are 13 residues in the CDR3. CDR3 coding DNA: TGTGGCAGCACGGCAGGGGGGACCGGGGAGCTGTTTTTT. Translated: CGSTAGGTGELFF.

Notes on this clonotype: This sequence may be a read error, since a much larger clone differs from it by one base. The CDR3 is CASGIAGTGFNQPQHF. CDR3 sequence (DNA): TGTGCCAGTGGTATAGCCGGGACAGGGTTCAATCAGCCCCAGCATTTT. The chain joins TRBV19 to TRBJ1-5, with 9 bases aligning to TRBD1. The CDR3 is 16 amino acids. Per the germline V gene, CDR1 is LNHDA and CDR2 is SQIVND (reference sequence).

Notes on this clonotype: A read error may explain this, as a much larger clone is one base away. The V and J genes are TRBV7-3 and TRBJ2-7; 8 bases fit TRBD1. CDR1 is SGHTA and CDR2 is FQGTGA in the germline V gene. Trimming cost V 7 bases and J 4 bases; bases outside gene matches: 9. CDR3 length: 14 amino acids. The CDR3 region has the DNA TGTGCCAGCAACTCCCGGGACAGGCCATACGAGCAGTACTTC. Translation gives CASNSRDRPYEQYF.

This clonotype was seen at least ten times. The genes are TRBV20-1 and TRBJ2-3, with a weak D call TRBD2 (6 bases). The CDR3 consists of 13 residues. Germline CDR1 is DFQATT and CDR2 is SNEGSKA (reference sequence). The V and J ends lost 2 bases and 6 bases respectively, with 12 bases between them. The CDR3 protein is CSARMWTTDTQYF. CDR3 sequence (DNA): TGCAGTGCTAGAATGTGGACTACCGATACGCAGTATTTT.

The chain employs TRBV6-5 and TRBJ2-1; D gene uncertain. Trimming left V 7 bases short and J 0 bases short, with 16 bases between. CDR1 and CDR2 (germline): MNHEY, SVGAGI. The CDR3 contains 16 residues. This chain's CDR3 is CASISATSSSYNEQFF. The CDR3 nucleotides read TGTGCCAGCATCTCGGCCACTTCTAGCTCCTACAATGAGCAGTTCTTC.

For this clonotype: This sequence may be a read error, since a much larger clone differs from it by one base. The chain links TRBV6-2 or TRBV6-3 to TRBJ2-2; 9 nucleotides align to TRBD2. This CDR3 has 15 residues. Germline loops: CDR1 MNHEY, CDR2 SVGEGT. V dropped 6 bases and J dropped 3; count of bases not matched to a gene: 5. The CDR3 nucleotides are TGTGCCAGCAGCAAATTAGCGGGGGACACCGGGGAGCTGTTTTTT. Residues: CASSKLAGDTGELFF.

This clonotype was seen at least ten times. J is TRBJ1-1 and V is TRBV3-1; D unclear. Looked up from germline, CDR1 is LGHDT and CDR2 is YNNKEL (reference sequence). V was clipped by 5 bases and J by 4 bases, with 23 bases between them. The CDR3 consists of 17 residues. Written as DNA, the CDR3 is TGTGCCAGCAGCGAGTGTGTTCCCATTTCAATTCGCACTGAAGCTTTCTTT. Translated: CASSECVPISIRTEAFF.

This clonotype was picked up many times. This chain uses TRBV5-3 with TRBJ1-2; D gene unclear. TRBV5-3 carries the ORF label, with uncertain function. The CDR3 consists of 16 residues. Trimming stripped 7 bases from V and 4 bases from J, with 23 bases between. CDR3 residues: CARVVIVVRKTYGYTF. DNA for the CDR3: TGTGCCAGAGTCGTAATAGTGGTGAGAAAGACCTATGGCTACACCTTC.

This clonotype was found many times. This rearrangement joins TRBV16 to TRBJ1-2; D unclear. CDR1 KGHSY and CDR2 FQNENV come from the germline V gene. Trimming pared 3 bases from V and 4 bases from J, leaving 21 bases between. This CDR3 has 17 amino acids. The CDR3 reads CASSHPSVVRKTYGYTF. CDR3 DNA sequence: TGTGCCAGCAGCCACCCGTCGGTCGTTAGAAAGACCTATGGCTACACCTTC.